Described below is a single T cell receptor (beta chain) sequence and its context. Its cognate antigen is unknown. At one end the junction does not follow the germline gene, possibly because of a read error. cDNA specific to TCR beta was made from 500 ng of total RNA, with a constant-region primer employed for priming. Construction of TCR beta libraries relied on three successive nested multiplex PCR rounds employing slightly modified ARM-PCR. TCRdb fed the multiplex PCR reads into MiXCR, producing one record per CDR3 protein. The sample yields under 200,000 distinct CDR3 sequences, about 61% seen once. Unsorted whole blood supplied the RNA, and germline DNA was extracted too. The sample is drawn from a study of tumor-infiltrating lymphocytes in primary liver carcinoma. Study as a whole: Treatment of the patients' primary liver carcinoma consisted of surgical resection. The cohort included men and women aged 30 to 69 years.

Study-wide results and caveats: Researchers did not compare CD4+ and CD8+ repertoires, as samples were bulk unsorted.

Input material: peripheral blood. The TCR sequence derives from a woman aged 55-75 years with primary liver carcinoma and hepatitis B virus infection.

In DNA form, the CDR3 reads TGTGCCACCAGTTTTGTGGATTACACAGGTATGCAGTATTTT. It translates to CATSFVDYTGMQYF. J is TRBJ2-3 and V is TRBV28; TRBD1 is a possible D gene (5 bases). The CDR3 runs 14 residues. CDR1 and CDR2 from the germline V gene are MDHEN and SYDVKM.